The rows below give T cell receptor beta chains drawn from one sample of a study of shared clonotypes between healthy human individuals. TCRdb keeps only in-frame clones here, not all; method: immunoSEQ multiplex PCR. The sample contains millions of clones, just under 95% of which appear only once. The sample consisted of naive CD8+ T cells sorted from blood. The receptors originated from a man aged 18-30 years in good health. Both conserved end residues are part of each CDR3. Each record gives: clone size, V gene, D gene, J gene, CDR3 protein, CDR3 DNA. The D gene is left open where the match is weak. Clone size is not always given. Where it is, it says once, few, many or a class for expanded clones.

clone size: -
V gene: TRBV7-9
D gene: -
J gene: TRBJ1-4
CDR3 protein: CASSLAAGGLTATNEKLFF
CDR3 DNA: TGTGCCAGCAGCTTAGCCGCGGGAGGACTGACTGCAACTAATGAAAAACTGTTTTTT

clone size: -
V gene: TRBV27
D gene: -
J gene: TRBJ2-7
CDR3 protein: CASSSLGQGGEQYF
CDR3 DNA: TGTGCCAGCAGTTCGCTAGGGCAGGGGGGCGAGCAGTACTTC

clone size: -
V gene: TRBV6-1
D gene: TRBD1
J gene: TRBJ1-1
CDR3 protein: CASSAYRGVTEAFF
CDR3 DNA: TGTGCCAGCAGTGCTTACAGGGGGGTTACTGAAGCTTTCTTT

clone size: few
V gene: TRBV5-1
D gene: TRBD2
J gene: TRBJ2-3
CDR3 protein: CASSLELAGGPPDTQYF
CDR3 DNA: TGCGCCAGCAGCTTGGAACTAGCGGGGGGGCCCCCAGATACGCAGTATTTT

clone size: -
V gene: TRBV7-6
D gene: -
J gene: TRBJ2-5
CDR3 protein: CASSLDRGGTGKETQYF
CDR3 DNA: TGTGCCAGCAGCCTCGACCGGGGAGGTACAGGGAAGGAGACCCAGTACTTC

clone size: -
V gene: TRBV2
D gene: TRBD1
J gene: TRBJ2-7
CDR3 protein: CASSEEESLDRRGYEQYF
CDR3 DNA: TGTGCCAGCAGTGAAGAAGAATCGTTGGACAGGCGTGGGTACGAGCAGTACTTC

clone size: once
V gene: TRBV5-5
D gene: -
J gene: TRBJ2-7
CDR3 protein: CASSLLRDGTYEQYF
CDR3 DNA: TGTGCCAGCAGCTTACTCCGGGACGGTACCTACGAGCAGTACTTC

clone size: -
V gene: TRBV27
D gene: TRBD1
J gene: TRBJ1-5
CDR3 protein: CASSPNRDSANQPQHF
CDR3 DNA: TGTGCCAGCAGTCCAAACCGGGACAGCGCTAATCAGCCCCAGCATTTT

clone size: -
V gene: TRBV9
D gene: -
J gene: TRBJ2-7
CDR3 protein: CASSEQGLSSYEQYF
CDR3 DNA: TGTGCCAGCAGCGAACAGGGCCTAAGCTCCTACGAGCAGTACTTC

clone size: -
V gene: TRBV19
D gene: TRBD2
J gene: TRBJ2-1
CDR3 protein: CASSIVYPGRGEDNEQFF
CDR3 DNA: TGTGCCAGTAGTATAGTCTATCCCGGGAGGGGGGAGGACAATGAGCAGTTCTTC

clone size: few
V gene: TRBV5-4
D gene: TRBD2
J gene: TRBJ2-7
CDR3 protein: CASSPHLRGGVDEQYF
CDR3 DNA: TGTGCCAGCAGCCCCCATTTGCGCGGGGGGGTGGACGAGCAGTACTTC

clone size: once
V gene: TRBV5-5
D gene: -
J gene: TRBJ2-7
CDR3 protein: CASSWQGTSYEQYF
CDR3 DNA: TGTGCCAGCAGTTGGCAGGGAACTTCCTACGAGCAGTACTTC

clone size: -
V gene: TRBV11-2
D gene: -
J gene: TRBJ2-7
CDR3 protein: CASQKGVEQYF
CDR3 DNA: TGTGCCAGCCAAAAGGGGGTCGAGCAGTACTTC

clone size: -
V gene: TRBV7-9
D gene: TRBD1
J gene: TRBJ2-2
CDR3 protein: CASSLFRGLAGELFF
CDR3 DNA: TGTGCCAGCAGCTTATTCAGGGGGCTAGCCGGGGAGCTGTTTTTT

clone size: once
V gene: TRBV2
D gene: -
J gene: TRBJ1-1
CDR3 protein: CASSEAVWMNTEAFF
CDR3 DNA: TGTGCCAGCAGTGAAGCGGTTTGGATGAACACTGAAGCTTTCTTT

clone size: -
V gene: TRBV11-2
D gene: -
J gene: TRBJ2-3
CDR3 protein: CASSWPVRSGPEDTQYF
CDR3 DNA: TGTGCCAGCAGCTGGCCGGTTAGAAGCGGGCCTGAAGATACGCAGTATTTT

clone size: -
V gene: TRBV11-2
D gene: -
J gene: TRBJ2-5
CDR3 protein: CASSSPTEQETQYF
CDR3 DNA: TGTGCCAGCAGCTCTCCGACAGAGCAAGAGACCCAGTACTTC

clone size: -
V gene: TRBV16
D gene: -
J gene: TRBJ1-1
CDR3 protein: CASSQFDLGNTEAFF
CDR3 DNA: TGTGCCAGCAGCCAATTCGACCTCGGCAACACTGAAGCTTTCTTT

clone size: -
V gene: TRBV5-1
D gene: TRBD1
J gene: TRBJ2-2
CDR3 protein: CASSISGTGGITGELFF
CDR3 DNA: TGCGCCAGCAGCATCTCCGGGACAGGGGGCATCACCGGGGAGCTGTTTTTT

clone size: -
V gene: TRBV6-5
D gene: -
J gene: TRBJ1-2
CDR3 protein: CASSYSPFYTF
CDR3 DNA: TGTGCCAGCAGTTACTCGCCCTTCTACACCTTC

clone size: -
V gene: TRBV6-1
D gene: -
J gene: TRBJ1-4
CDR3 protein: CASSDGGLDEKLFF
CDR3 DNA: TGTGCCAGCAGTGACGGGGGTTTGGACGAAAAACTGTTTTTT

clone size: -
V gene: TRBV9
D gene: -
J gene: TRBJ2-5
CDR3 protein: CASSVEGEQETQYF
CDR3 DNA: TGTGCCAGCAGCGTAGAGGGAGAGCAAGAGACCCAGTACTTC

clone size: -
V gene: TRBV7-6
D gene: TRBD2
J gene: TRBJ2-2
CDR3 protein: CASSLASGSYTGELFF
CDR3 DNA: TGTGCCAGCAGCTTAGCTAGCGGGTCATACACCGGGGAGCTGTTTTTT

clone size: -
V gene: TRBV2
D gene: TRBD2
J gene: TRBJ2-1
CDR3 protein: CASSEDWTSGTEGRFF
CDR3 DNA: TGTGCCAGCAGTGAAGACTGGACTAGCGGGACCGAGGGGAGGTTCTTC

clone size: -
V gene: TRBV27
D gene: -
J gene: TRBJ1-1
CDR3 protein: CASSLAGSSTEAFF
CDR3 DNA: TGTGCCAGCAGTTTAGCGGGGTCTAGCACTGAAGCTTTCTTT

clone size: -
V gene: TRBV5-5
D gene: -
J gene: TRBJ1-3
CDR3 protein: CASSRDRTSGNTIYF
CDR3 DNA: TGTGCCAGCAGCCGAGACAGGACCTCTGGAAACACCATATATTTT

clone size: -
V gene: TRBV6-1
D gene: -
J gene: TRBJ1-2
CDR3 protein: CASSGGAYGYTF
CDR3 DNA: TGTGCCAGCAGTGGGGGAGCCTATGGCTACACCTTC

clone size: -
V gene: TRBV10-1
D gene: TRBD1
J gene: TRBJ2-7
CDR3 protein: CASSDPRTGYEQYF
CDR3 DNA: TGCGCCAGCAGTGACCCCCGGACAGGCTACGAGCAGTACTTC

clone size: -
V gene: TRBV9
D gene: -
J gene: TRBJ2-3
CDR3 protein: CASSVAPWAGISTDTQYF
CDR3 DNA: TGTGCCAGCAGCGTAGCCCCCTGGGCGGGAATTAGCACAGATACGCAGTATTTT

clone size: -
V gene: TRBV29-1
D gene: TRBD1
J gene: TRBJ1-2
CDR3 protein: CSVERWARTGDRGGYTF
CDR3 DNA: TGCAGCGTCGAGCGGTGGGCCCGGACAGGGGATCGGGGCGGCTACACCTTC

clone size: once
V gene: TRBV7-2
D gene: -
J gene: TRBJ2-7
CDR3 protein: CASSLPSYEQYF
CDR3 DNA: TGTGCCAGCAGCCTACCCTCGTACGAGCAGTACTTC

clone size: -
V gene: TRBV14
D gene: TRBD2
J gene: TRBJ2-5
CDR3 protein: CASSPLAGVEETQYF
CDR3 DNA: TGTGCCAGCAGCCCTTTAGCGGGGGTTGAAGAGACCCAGTACTTC

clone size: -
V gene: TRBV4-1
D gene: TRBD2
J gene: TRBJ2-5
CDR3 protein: CASSRVFSGREETQYF
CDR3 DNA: TGCGCCAGCAGCCGGGTATTTAGCGGGAGGGAAGAGACCCAGTACTTC

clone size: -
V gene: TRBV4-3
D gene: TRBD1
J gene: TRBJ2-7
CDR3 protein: CASSWDRGYEQYF
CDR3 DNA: TGCGCCAGCAGCTGGGACAGGGGTTACGAGCAGTACTTC

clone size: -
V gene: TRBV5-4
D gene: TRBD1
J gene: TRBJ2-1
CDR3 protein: CASSLDGTGTYNEQFF
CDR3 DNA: TGTGCCAGCAGCTTGGATGGGACAGGGACCTACAATGAGCAGTTCTTC

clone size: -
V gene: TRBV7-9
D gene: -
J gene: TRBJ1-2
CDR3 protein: CASSLSGDHSF
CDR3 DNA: TGTGCCAGCAGCTTGAGTGGGGACCATAGTTTC

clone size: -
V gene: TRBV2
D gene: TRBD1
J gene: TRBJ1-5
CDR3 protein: CASSARTGENQPQHF
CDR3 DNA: TGTGCCAGCAGTGCTCGGACAGGGGAAAATCAGCCCCAGCATTTT

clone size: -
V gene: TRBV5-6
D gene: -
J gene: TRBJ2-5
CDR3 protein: CASSLGVVGVQETQYF
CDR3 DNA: TGTGCCAGCAGCTTGGGGGTCGTAGGAGTTCAAGAGACCCAGTACTTC

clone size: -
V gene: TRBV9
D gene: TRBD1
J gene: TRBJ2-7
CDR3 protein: CASSGGQASYEQYF
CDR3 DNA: TGTGCCAGCAGCGGGGGACAGGCCTCCTACGAGCAGTACTTC

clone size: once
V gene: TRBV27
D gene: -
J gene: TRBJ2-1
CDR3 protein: CASLDSYNEQFF
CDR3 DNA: TGTGCCAGCCTGGACAGCTACAATGAGCAGTTCTTC

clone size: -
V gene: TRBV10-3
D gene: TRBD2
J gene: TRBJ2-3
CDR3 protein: CAIRMTSGGEDTQYF
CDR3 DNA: TGTGCCATCAGGATGACTAGCGGGGGGGAAGATACGCAGTATTTT

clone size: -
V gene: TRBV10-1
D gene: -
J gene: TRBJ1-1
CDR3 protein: CASSEGRDTEAFF
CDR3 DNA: TGCGCCAGCAGTGAGGGCAGAGACACTGAAGCTTTCTTT

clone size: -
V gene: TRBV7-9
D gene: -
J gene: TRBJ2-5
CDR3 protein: CASSLSGVQETQYF
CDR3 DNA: TGTGCCAGCAGCTTATCAGGGGTTCAAGAGACCCAGTACTTC

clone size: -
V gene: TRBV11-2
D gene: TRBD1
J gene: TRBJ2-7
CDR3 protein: CASSPGTGIYEQYF
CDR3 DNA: TGTGCCAGCAGCCCCGGGACAGGGATCTACGAGCAGTACTTC

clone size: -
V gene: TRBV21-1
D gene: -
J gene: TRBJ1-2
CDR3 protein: CASSKINGADYGYTF
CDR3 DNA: TGTGCCAGCAGCAAAATTAACGGCGCGGACTATGGCTACACCTTC

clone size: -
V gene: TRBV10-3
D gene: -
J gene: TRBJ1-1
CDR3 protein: CAISEGWVNTEAFF
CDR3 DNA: TGTGCCATCAGTGAGGGGTGGGTGAACACTGAAGCTTTCTTT

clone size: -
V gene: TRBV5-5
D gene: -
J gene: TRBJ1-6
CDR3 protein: CASSLEPGVGSPLHF
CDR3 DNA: TGTGCCAGCAGCTTGGAACCCGGCGTAGGATCACCCCTCCACTTT

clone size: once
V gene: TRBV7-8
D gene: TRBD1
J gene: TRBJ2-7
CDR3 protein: CASSLGTRTGGYEQYF
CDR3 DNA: TGTGCCAGCAGCTTAGGGACCCGGACAGGGGGCTACGAGCAGTACTTC

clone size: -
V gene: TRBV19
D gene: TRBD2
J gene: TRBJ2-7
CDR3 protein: CASSLGGRGYEQYF
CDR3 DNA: TGTGCCAGTAGTCTCGGCGGGAGGGGGTACGAGCAGTACTTC

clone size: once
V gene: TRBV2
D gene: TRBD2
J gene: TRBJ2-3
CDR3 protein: CASSRLAGDTDTQYF
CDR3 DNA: TGTGCCAGCAGCCGACTAGCGGGAGACACAGATACGCAGTATTTT

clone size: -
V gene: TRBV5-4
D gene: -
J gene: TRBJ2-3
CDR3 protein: CASSLDGQNTDTQYF
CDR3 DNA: TGTGCCAGCAGCTTGGATGGGCAAAACACAGATACGCAGTATTTT

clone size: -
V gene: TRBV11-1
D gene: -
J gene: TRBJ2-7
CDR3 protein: CASSFGKSYEQYF
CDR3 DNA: TGTGCCAGCAGCTTCGGAAAATCCTACGAGCAGTACTTC

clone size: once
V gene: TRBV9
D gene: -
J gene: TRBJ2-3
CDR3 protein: CASSQPAGTPTDTQYF
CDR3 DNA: TGTGCCAGCAGCCAACCCGCGGGGACTCCCACAGATACGCAGTATTTT